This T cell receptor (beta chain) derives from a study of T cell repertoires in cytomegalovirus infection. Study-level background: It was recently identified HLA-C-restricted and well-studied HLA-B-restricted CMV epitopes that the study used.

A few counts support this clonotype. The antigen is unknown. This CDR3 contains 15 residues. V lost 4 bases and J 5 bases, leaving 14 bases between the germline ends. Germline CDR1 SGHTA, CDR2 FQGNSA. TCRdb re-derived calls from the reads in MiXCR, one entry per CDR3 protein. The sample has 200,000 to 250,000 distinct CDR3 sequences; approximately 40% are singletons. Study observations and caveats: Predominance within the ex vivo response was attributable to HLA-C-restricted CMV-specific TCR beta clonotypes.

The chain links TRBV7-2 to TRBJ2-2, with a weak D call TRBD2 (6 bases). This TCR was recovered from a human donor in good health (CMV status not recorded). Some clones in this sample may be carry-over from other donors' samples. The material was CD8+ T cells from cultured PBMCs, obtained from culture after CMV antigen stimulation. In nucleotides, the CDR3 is TGTGCCAGCAGCTCGGGACTTTTACCTACCGGGGAGCTGTTTTTT. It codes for CASSSGLLPTGELFF.